This T cell receptor beta chain originates from a study of blood T cell repertoires in COVID-19. The overall study: Specimens from acute and convalescent COVID-19 originated in the United States, Italy and Spain.

The data were produced by immunoSEQ multiplex PCR, yet TCRdb's version contains in-frame clones alone and is incomplete. The sample contains 200,000 to 250,000 clones, 80% to 90% of which appear only once. This CDR3 is built from 14 residues. Trimming cost V 6 bases and J 1 base; bases outside gene matches: 5. Germline CDR1 reads MDHEN; CDR2 reads SYDVKM. The clonotype was recovered from a man in his fifties with active or convalescent COVID-19. Material for sequencing was peripheral blood. The rearrangement links TRBV28 to TRBJ2-7; 8 nucleotides align to TRBD1. CDR3 protein: CASSGDRGSYEQYF. CDR3 bases: TGTGCCAGCAGCGGAGACAGGGGTTCCTACGAGCAGTACTTC.